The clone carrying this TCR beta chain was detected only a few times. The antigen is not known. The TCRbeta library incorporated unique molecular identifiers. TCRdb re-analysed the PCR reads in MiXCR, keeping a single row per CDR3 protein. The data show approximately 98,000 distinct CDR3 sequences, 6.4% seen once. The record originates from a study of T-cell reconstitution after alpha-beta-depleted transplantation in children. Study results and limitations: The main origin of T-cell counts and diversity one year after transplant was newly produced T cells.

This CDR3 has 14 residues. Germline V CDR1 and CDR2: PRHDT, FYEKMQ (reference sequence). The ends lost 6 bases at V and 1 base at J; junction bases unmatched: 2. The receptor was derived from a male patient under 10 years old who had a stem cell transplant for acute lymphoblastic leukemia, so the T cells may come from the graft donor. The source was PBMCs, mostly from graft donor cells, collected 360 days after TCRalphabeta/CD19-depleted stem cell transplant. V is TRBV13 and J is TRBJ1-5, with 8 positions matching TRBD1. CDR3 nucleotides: TGTGCCAGCAGTTACAGGGGGAGCAATCAGCCCCAGCATTTT. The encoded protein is CASSYRGSNQPQHF.